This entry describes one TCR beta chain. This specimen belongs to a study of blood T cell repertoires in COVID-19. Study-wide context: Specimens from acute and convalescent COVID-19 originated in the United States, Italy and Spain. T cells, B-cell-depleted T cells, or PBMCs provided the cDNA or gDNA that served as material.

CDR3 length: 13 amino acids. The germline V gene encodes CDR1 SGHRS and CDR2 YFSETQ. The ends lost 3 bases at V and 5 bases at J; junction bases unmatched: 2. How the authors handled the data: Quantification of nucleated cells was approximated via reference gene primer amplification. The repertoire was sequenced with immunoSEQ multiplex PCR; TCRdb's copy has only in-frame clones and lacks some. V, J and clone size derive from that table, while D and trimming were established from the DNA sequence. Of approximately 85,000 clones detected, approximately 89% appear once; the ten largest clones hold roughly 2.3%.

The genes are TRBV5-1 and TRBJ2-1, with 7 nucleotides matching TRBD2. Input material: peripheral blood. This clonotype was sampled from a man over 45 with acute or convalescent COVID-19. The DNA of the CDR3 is TGCGCCAGCAGCTCGCTAGCGGACAATGAGCAGTTCTTC. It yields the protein CASSSLADNEQFF.